These 19 T cell receptor beta chains originate from one sample sequenced in a study of shared clonotypes between healthy human individuals. TCRdb's copy holds only in-frame clones and misses some; the assay was immunoSEQ multiplex PCR. The sample consists of hundreds of thousands of clones, roughly 70% of them appearing once. Sequenced sample: memory CD4+ T cells sorted from blood. Subset meaning: CD45RA-negative fraction. These TCRs come from a woman in her thirties in good health.

This clone has only one observation. This chain connects TRBV11-2 to TRBJ2-3; unclear D gene. The V gene's germline CDR1 is SGHAT and CDR2 FQNNGV. The V end lost 3 bases, the J end lost 1 base, and 11 bases lay between the germline ends. The CDR3 covers 15 residues. The CDR3 DNA sequence: TGTGCCAGCAGCTTCGGGCCCAGAGGCACAGATACGCAGTATTTT. As protein: CASSFGPRGTDTQYF.

The chain has TRBV10-3 and TRBJ1-3, with D hard to call. This CDR3 is 15 amino acids long. Trimming left V 0 bases short and J 0 bases short, with 6 bases between. Germline loops: CDR1 ENHRY, CDR2 SYGVKD. In DNA, the CDR3 is TGTGCCATCAGTGAGTCGTACGGCTCTGGAAACACCATATATTTT. This gives the protein CAISESYGSGNTIYF.

This clone has a handful of counts. The gene calls are TRBV25-1 and TRBJ1-2; TRBD1 matches 11 bases. The CDR3 is 15 amino acids. The junction had 6 bases not matched to a gene; V was cut back by 2 bases and J by 7 bases. The V gene's germline CDR1 is MGHDK and CDR2 SYGVNS. The CDR3, as DNA: TGTGCCAGCAGTGAACACCGGGACAGGGGGTTTGGCTACACCTTC. Translation gives CASSEHRDRGFGYTF.

The chain links TRBV6-1 to TRBJ1-1; D possibly corresponds to TRBD1 (5 bases). Trimming took off 1 base at V and 1 base at J, with 13 bases between the two ends. CDR1 and CDR2 (germline): MNHNS, SASEGT. The CDR3 is 16 amino acids. CDR3 protein: CASSEGQTFTNTEAFF. In DNA, the CDR3 is TGTGCCAGCAGTGAAGGACAGACCTTCACGAACACTGAAGCTTTCTTT.

This chain links TRBV2 with TRBJ1-1, with D hard to call. The length of the CDR3 is 11 residues. Germline CDR1 is SNHLY and CDR2 is FYNNEI. Trimming left V 6 bases short and J 4 bases short, with 6 bases between. CDR3 coding DNA: TGTGCCAGCAGGACCTCCACTGAAGCTTTCTTT. Protein: CASRTSTEAFF. The full variable domain, in which reference TRBV2 and TRBJ1-1 provide the parts outside the CDR3, is EPEVTQTPSHQVTQMGQEVILRCVPISNHLYFYWYRQILGQKVEFLVSFYNNEISEKSEIFDDQFSVERPDGSNFTLKIRSTKLEDSAMYFCASRTSTEAFFGQGTRLTVV.

The chain carries TRBV5-1 and TRBJ2-1, with 9 positions matching TRBD2. This CDR3 contains 16 residues. The ends lost 0 bases at V and 4 bases at J; junction bases unmatched: 5. Germline loops: CDR1 SGHRS, CDR2 YFSETQ. The CDR3 sequence: CASSLGLAVGYNEQFF. CDR3 nucleotide sequence: TGCGCCAGCAGCTTGGGACTAGCGGTGGGGTACAATGAGCAGTTCTTC.

In nucleotides, the CDR3 is TGTGCCAGTAGCCACGGTTCGGCGGGAGTTTCAAATGAGCAGTTCTTC. Protein product: CASSHGSAGVSNEQFF. The rearrangement uses TRBV19 and TRBJ2-1; 7 positions agree with TRBD2. With V trimmed by 6 bases and J by 7 bases, 15 bases remained unmatched. CDR1 LNHDA and CDR2 SQIVND come from the germline V gene (reference sequence). The CDR3 consists of 16 residues.

This clone was counted at least ten times. V is TRBV5-1 and J is TRBJ2-2; D is undetermined. Germline V gene sequence: CDR1 SGHRS, CDR2 YFSETQ. The CDR3 totals 15 residues. V was cut by 5 bases and J by 7 bases, with 18 bases left in between. The CDR3 here is CASRPTTGSYGELFF. The CDR3 coding sequence is TGCGCCAGCAGACCGACCACCGGGTCTTACGGGGAGCTGTTTTTT.

This chain uses TRBV7-7 with TRBJ2-3; D is possibly TRBD2 (6 bases). CDR3 length equals 15 residues. The germline V gene has CDR1 SSHAT and CDR2 FNYEAQ (reference sequence). The ends were cut back, 5 bases at V and 5 bases at J, with 17 bases in the middle. The CDR3 loop reads CASSAGRQGLDTQYF. The CDR3 nucleotides read TGTGCCAGCAGCGCCGGTCGTCAGGGACTAGATACGCAGTATTTT.

As regards this clone: Just one base apart from a much larger clone, this may be a read error. Other DNA sequences in this specimen translate into the identical CDR3. This sequence joins TRBV5-6 and TRBJ2-1; D gene uncertain. Deletions cut 4 bases from V and 3 bases from J, with 2 bases between. The germline gives CDR1 SGHDT, CDR2 YYEEEE. This CDR3 is 11 amino acids long. This CDR3 is CASSLYNEQFF. CDR3 nucleotide sequence: TGTGCCAGCAGCCTCTACAATGAGCAGTTCTTC.

The rearrangement links TRBV10-3 to TRBJ1-2; perhaps TRBD1 as D (5 bases). Germline values: CDR1 ENHRY, CDR2 SYGVKD. The CDR3 totals 14 residues. Trimming pared 0 bases from V and 7 bases from J, leaving 12 bases between. The CDR3 nucleotides are TGTGCCATCAGTGAGTCGGACGCCGGGGGTGGCTACACCTTC. Amino acids: CAISESDAGGGYTF.

The table lists this clone with a few counts. V is TRBV19 and J is TRBJ1-1, with 9 bases matching TRBD1. V lost 3 bases and J lost 7; bases outside the gene matches: 15. CDR3 length equals 17 residues. CDR1 is LNHDA and CDR2 is SQIVND in the germline V gene (reference sequence). The CDR3 sequence: CASSIGWGTGSGSEAFF. CDR3 coding DNA: TGTGCCAGTAGTATCGGGTGGGGGACAGGGAGCGGCAGTGAAGCTTTCTTT.

On this clone: Possible read error: a much larger clone is one base away. This sample also contains other DNA sequences that code for the same CDR3. This chain uses TRBV5-1 with TRBJ1-4; the match to TRBD1 covers 7 bases. V lost 0 bases to trimming and J lost 5 bases; unmatched junction nucleotides: 4. Germline V gene lookup returns CDR1 SGHRS and CDR2 YFSETQ. The CDR3 loop spans 15 amino acids. The CDR3 DNA reads TGCGCCAGCAGCTTGGGGGACAGAGACAATGAAAAACTGTTTTTT. Its protein product is CASSLGDRDNEKLFF.

As DNA, the CDR3 is TGTGCCAGCTCACAGGGACATAATAATGAAAAACTGTTTTTT. Protein sequence: CASSQGHNNEKLFF. The rearrangement uses TRBV18 and TRBJ1-4; D may be TRBD1 (6 bases). The V end lost 4 bases, the J end lost 4 bases, and 10 bases lay between the germline ends. The CDR3 has 14 amino acids. CDR1 is KGHSH and CDR2 is LQKENI in the germline V gene.

This clone occurred a few times. Other DNA sequences from this sample encode an identical CDR3 as well. V is TRBV5-1 and J is TRBJ2-2; 9 positions agree with TRBD1. After removal of 0 bases from V and 8 bases from J, the junction contained 5 bases not matched to a gene. This CDR3 is built from 15 residues. The germline gives CDR1 SGHRS, CDR2 YFSETQ. The DNA of the CDR3 is TGCGCCAGCAGCTTGGGGGACAGGGATTCTGGGGAGCTGTTTTTT. It yields the protein CASSLGDRDSGELFF.

This clone was counted at least ten times. The same CDR3 is also encoded by other DNA sequences in this sample. The chain recombines TRBV6-5 with TRBJ2-7; TRBD1 agrees at 10 bases. From germline, CDR1 is MNHEY and CDR2 SVGAGI. This CDR3 has 13 amino acids. V shed 9 bases and J 1 base; nucleotides not matched to a gene: 3. CDR3 in DNA: TGTGCCAGTAGGACAGGGGGGTCCTACGAGCAGTACTTC. The encoded protein is CASRTGGSYEQYF.

As for this clone: A far larger clone is a single base away, which makes a read error likely. Other DNA sequences in the sample encode the same CDR3. The V call is TRBV7-9, the J call TRBJ2-6, with D unresolved. Germline V lookup: CDR1 SEHNR, CDR2 FQNEAQ (reference sequence). CDR3 length: 13 amino acids. V lost 3 bases to trimming and J lost 1 base, with 1 base between them. DNA for the CDR3: TGTGCCAGCAGCTTTTCTGGGGCCAACGTCCTGACTTTC. It yields the protein CASSFSGANVLTF.

This clone was counted ten times or more. J is TRBJ2-7 and V is TRBV2, with D perhaps assigned TRBD1 or TRBD2 (5 bases each). Trimming took off 6 bases at V and 3 bases at J, with 12 bases between the two ends. The CDR3 is 13 amino acids. From germline, CDR1 is SNHLY and CDR2 FYNNEI. Here the CDR3 reads CASRAMRGYEQYF. Written as DNA, the CDR3 is TGTGCCAGCAGAGCCATGAGGGGCTACGAGCAGTACTTC.

The chain is built from TRBV14 and TRBJ2-7; no clear D gene. Germline CDR1 is SGHDN and CDR2 is FVKESK. This CDR3 spans 13 amino acids. V was cut by 4 bases and J by 4 bases, with 11 bases left in between. The CDR3 nucleotides are TGTGCCAGCAGCCGGAGCAGGACGTACGAGCAGTACTTC. Protein: CASSRSRTYEQYF.